This T cell receptor beta chain comes out of a study of blood T cell repertoires in COVID-19. The overall study: Italy, Spain and the United States were the sources of the convalescent and acute COVID-19 samples. PBMCs, B-cell-depleted T cells, or T cells were the source of the cDNA or gDNA that made up the material.

TCRdb's copy holds only in-frame clones and misses some; the assay was immunoSEQ multiplex PCR. The data show approximately 150,000 clones, roughly 87% seen once. Germline assignment: CDR1 SGHRS and CDR2 YFSETQ. CDR3 length equals 16 residues. V shed 4 bases and J shed 8 bases, with 24 bases lying between them. The specimen sequenced was peripheral blood. This chain links TRBV5-1 with TRBJ1-2, with D possibly TRBD1 on 6 matching bases. The receptor was isolated from a woman aged 50 to 60 with acute or convalescent COVID-19. CDR3 residues: CASSPRYRDRVWGYTF. The CDR3 nucleotides are TGCGCCAGCAGCCCGCGTTACAGGGATAGAGTTTGGGGCTACACCTTC.